This T cell receptor (beta chain) emerged from a study of long-term antiretroviral therapy in people with HIV (dated by TCRdb to between 2021 and 2024). Study-level background: The earliest samples were collected approximately a decade before the 2015 WHO recommendation for immediate ART, a period when ART was typically delayed until CD4 counts fell. Whether ART initiation and durable HIV suppression were associated with changes in peripheral blood TRB repertoire composition and diversity was tested in a retrospective serial study. A total of 192 cryopreserved PBMC samples came from around 30 adults with confirmed HIV infection and were collected serially over a mean of roughly six years (range 1-12). Of the approximately 28 participants with HIV, ten to eleven were female. Test extractions of a monoclonal T-cell line alongside a few dozen polyclonal samples showed no cross-contamination during QIAcube processing.

Inclusive of the bounding cysteine and phenylalanine, the CDR3 is 13 residues long. Solely the CDR3 DNA is kept, with 39 bases framed from the first base. V and J are truncated by 4 bases and 0 bases respectively, leaving an intervening sequence of 8 bases. Via the germline V gene, CDR1 is SQVTM and CDR2 ANQGSEA. Study-level results and caveats: Because pre-ART samples had limited cell numbers, unsorted PBMC were profiled rather than sorted CD4+ and CD8+ T cells. CDR3 length ranges in HIV repertoires were narrower than in controls, and network structure suggested an antigen-experienced repertoire with only a slight naive shift after ART. The repertoire was dominated across all time points by expanded TRB clones identified before ART initiation, although this dominance was seen to fluctuate and to decrease in many PLHIV after ART. No data were available on ART adherence, viral resistance or therapy changes, limiting inferences about post-ART repertoire changes. Limited PBMC availability meant only the TCR beta chain was sequenced, without alpha chain pairing. Starting ART was linked to a significant rise in TRB diversity, yet even with long-term ART the diversity remained significantly lower than in transplant donor controls. The samples span the years 2004 to 2017, and the ART regimens used at that time may not be as effective as current regimens.

Inclusion was restricted to participants for whom at least one PBMC sample before ART initiation and at least two post-ART samples were available. Every participant with HIV received treatment in the United States of America. Before DNA extraction, cryopreserved samples containing about 1-10 million PBMC were thawed and washed. At the time of the earliest PBMC sample, participants with HIV were aged between about 20 and 55 years. PBMC samples from each participant spanned 1-4 timepoints before ART initiation and 2-8 timepoints after ART initiation, with a median of 7 samples. For every participant, serial HIV viral load, CD4+ T-cell count, ART history and demographic data were obtained. Genomic DNA was extracted from unsorted PBMC with a Qiagen kit on a QIAcube, with processing performed in batches of 12 samples. The immunoSEQ hsTCRB v3.0 assay was used at survey level resolution for TRB variable region sequencing. The targeted TRB sequencing depth was roughly 40,000-55,000 T-cell genomes per sample. TRB libraries were pooled and sequenced on an Illumina MiSeq using a v3 150-cycle kit. The paper's processing steps were these. Repertoire analysis ran in R within a reproducible Nextflow workflow covering QC, data transformation and analysis. LymphoSeq2, an R package for AIRR-Seq data exploration, was used to implement custom analyses. A handful of samples yielding fewer than 5000 total TRB sequences were excluded, leaving 150 to 200 analyzed HIV repertoires. Among the 180 to 200 HIV repertoires that were kept, roughly 59 were collected before ART initiation and more than 120 were collected after ART initiation. Each repertoire was downsampled to 5000 TRB nucleotide sequences, and summary statistics were averaged across 100 downsampling iterations. TRB sequences were retained for analysis only if CDR3 regions of at least seven amino acids were present. A Shannon entropy-derived clonality score and the Gini coefficient were used to measure diversity. In the repertoire networks, any two of the top 5000 CDR3 amino acid sequences were connected whenever the two sequences differed by an edit distance of one. For TRB CDR3 amino acid sequences, antigen specificity groups and MHC restriction were predicted with GLIPH2. Known CMV, EBV, HIV or tissue antigen associations were flagged by matching CDR3 amino acid sequences against VDJdb and McPAS-TCR. Pre-ART, post-ART and control groups were compared with Wilcoxon signed-rank tests and Holm-Bonferroni correction. This immuneACCESS table, as held by TCRdb, lists in-frame sequences with V and J called but not all clones. Of the missing ones, under half trace to an unresolved V gene in checked studies; the others have no known cause. D and trimming were read from the DNA, whereas the V and J calls and clone size are those reported in that table. For this sample there are 38,000 or so clones; about 94% appear just once. The ten largest clones capture roughly 2.2% of the sample.

Worth noting for this clone: The antigen it binds to is not known. The record has no base qualities; no much larger clone is one base away.

This TCR derives from a man aged 25-40 years with HIV. Sample: unsorted PBMCs, taken 9.2 years after starting antiretroviral therapy. Recombination connected TRBV29-1 to TRBJ2-3; too little of a D gene remains to name it. CDR3 sequence: CSVGIGSTDTQYF. The nucleotide sequence is TGCAGCGTTGGGATCGGAAGCACAGATACGCAGTATTTT.